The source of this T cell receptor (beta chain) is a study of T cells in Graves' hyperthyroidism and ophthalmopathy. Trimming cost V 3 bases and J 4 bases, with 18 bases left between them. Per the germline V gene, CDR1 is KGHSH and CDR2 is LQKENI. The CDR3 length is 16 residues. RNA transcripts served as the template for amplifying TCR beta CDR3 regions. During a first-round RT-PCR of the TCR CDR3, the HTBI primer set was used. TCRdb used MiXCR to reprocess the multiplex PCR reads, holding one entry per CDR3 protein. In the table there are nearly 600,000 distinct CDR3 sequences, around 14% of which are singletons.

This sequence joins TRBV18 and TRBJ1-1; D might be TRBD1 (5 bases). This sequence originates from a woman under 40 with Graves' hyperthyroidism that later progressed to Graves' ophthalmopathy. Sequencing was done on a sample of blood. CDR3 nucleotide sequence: TGTGCCAGCTCACCGGCCGCAGAAGTCGGGGGCACTGAAGCTTTCTTT. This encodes CASSPAAEVGGTEAFF.